The clone carrying this T cell receptor (beta chain) was seen more than once but under ten times. The same CDR3 also results from other DNA sequences found in this sample. This specimen belongs to a study of blood T cell repertoires in COVID-19. About the research overall: Samples came from the United States, Italy and Spain, spanning acute and convalescent COVID-19. In each case, the material was cDNA or gDNA derived from T cells, B-cell-depleted T cells, or PBMCs.

Original processing methods: Estimation of nucleated cell counts was performed using reference gene primer amplification. Generated by immunoSEQ multiplex PCR, the TCRdb table keeps only in-frame clones and is missing some. That table gives V, J and clone size, and the DNA gave D and trimming. The sample yields over 110,000 clones, approximately 88% seen once. The V gene end was trimmed by 4 bases and the J gene end by 1 base; junction bases not matched to a gene: 6. This CDR3 region has 15 residues. CDR1 is SSHAT and CDR2 is FNYEAQ in the germline V gene (reference sequence). This sequence joins TRBV7-7 and TRBJ2-5; the match to TRBD2 covers 7 bases. The clonotype originates from a human donor in a cohort sampled during active COVID-19. Material: peripheral blood. CDR3 sequence reads: CASSSGRGSQETQYF. Here the CDR3 DNA reads TGTGCCAGCAGCTCAGGGCGGGGGTCCCAAGAGACCCAGTACTTC.